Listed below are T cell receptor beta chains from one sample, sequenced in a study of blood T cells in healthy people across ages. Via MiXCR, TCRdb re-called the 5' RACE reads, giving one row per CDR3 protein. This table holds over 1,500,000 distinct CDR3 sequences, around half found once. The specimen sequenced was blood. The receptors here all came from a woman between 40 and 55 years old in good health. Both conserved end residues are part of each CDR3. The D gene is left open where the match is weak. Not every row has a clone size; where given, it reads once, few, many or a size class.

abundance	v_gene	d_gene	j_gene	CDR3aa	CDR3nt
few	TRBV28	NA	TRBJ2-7	CASSPTGSSVQYF	TGTGCCAGCAGTCCCACCGGTTCGAGCGTGCAGTACTTC
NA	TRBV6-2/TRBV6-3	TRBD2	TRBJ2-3	CASSRGLAGGPSTDTQYF	TGTGCCAGCAGTAGGGGACTAGCGGGGGGGCCTAGCACAGATACGCAGTATTTT
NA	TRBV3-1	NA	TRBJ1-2	CASSQEFADYGYTF	TGTGCCAGCAGCCAAGAATTCGCGGACTATGGCTACACCTTC
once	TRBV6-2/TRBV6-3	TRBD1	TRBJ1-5	CASSFFDRAQPQHF	TGTGCCAGCAGTTTTTTTGACAGGGCTCAGCCCCAGCATTTT
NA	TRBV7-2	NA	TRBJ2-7	CASSLGADLWSRQYF	TGTGCCAGCAGCTTAGGGGCCGACCTGTGGAGTCGGCAGTACTTC
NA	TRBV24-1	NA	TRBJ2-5	CATSASGDPQETQYF	TGTGCCACCAGTGCCTCGGGGGACCCACAAGAGACCCAGTACTTC
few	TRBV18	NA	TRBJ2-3	CASSQMGAFDTQYF	TGTGCCAGCTCACAGATGGGAGCTTTCGATACGCAGTATTTT
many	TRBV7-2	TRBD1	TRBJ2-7	CASSLAPGGEQYF	TGTGCCAGCAGCTTAGCCCCAGGGGGCGAGCAGTACTTC
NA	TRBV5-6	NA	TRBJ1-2	CASSWTEDGYTF	TGTGCCAGCAGCTGGACGGAGGATGGCTACACCTTC
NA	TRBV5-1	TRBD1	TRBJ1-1	CASSLVQGDYLAAFF	TGCGCCAGCAGCTTGGTACAGGGGGACTACCTGGCGGCTTTCTTT
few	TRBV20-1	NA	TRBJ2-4	CSARQINIQYF	TGCAGTGCACGACAGATTAACATTCAGTACTTC
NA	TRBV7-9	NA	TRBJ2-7	CASSLEAASHYEQYF	TGTGCCAGCAGCTTAGAGGCAGCGTCACACTACGAGCAGTACTTC
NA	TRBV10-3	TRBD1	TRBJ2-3	CAIRRQGGIADTQYF	TGTGCCATCCGGCGACAGGGTGGGATAGCGGATACGCAGTATTTT
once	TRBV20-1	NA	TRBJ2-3	CSAVDAGTFSPDTQYF	TGCAGTGCTGTAGACGCCGGGACATTCTCCCCAGATACGCAGTATTTT
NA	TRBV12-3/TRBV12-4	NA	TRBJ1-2	CASSPYPTGDYGYTF	TGTGCCAGCAGTCCCTACCCCACTGGGGACTATGGCTACACCTTC
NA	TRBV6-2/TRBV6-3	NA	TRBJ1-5	CASRGSWNSNQPQHF	TGTGCCAGCAGGGGTTCTTGGAATAGCAATCAGCCCCAGCATTTT
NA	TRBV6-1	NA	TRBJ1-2	CASSELGGIDGYTF	TGTGCCAGCAGCGAATTAGGGGGAATTGACGGCTACACCTTC
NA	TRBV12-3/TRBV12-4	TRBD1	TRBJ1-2	CASSLALTGGYGYTF	TGTGCCAGCAGCCTCGCGCTCACAGGGGGTTATGGCTACACCTTC
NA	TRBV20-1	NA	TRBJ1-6	CSAREGTNSSPLHF	TGCAGTGCTAGAGAGGGGACCAATTCATCACCCCTCCACTTT
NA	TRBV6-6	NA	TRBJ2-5	CASHLGGAETQYF	TGTGCCAGCCACCTAGGGGGGGCCGAGACCCAGTACTTC